This is a list of T cell receptor beta chains from one sample in a study of blood T cell repertoires in COVID-19. Clones were sequenced by immunoSEQ multiplex PCR, and TCRdb holds only the in-frame ones, with some missing. The repertoire consists of about 44,000 clones, with roughly 68% occurring once and the leading ten covering around 60%. Sequenced: peripheral blood. These receptors were taken from an elderly man with acute or convalescent COVID-19. Both conserved end residues are part of each CDR3. The D gene is left open where the match is weak. Clone sizes are given selectively: once, few, many, or a class where the clone is expanded.

clone_size d_call j_call v_call cdr3_nt cdr3_aa
few TRBD1 TRBJ1-1 TRBV2 TGTGCCAGCAGTGATCTCCAGGGGGACACTGAAGCTTTCTTT CASSDLQGDTEAFF
- - TRBJ2-5 TRBV6-5 TGTGCCAGCAGTTACACGGCTGGGGGCGCTTGGGAGACCCAGTACTTC CASSYTAGGAWETQYF
few TRBD1 TRBJ1-1 TRBV18 TGTGCCAGCTCCCGGACAGGGGGCTCTGAAGCTTTCTTT CASSRTGGSEAFF
- - TRBJ2-7 TRBV16 TGTGCCAGCAGCCTTCGGGTGGAGGGGGCGCTGGGGGAGCAGTACTTC CASSLRVEGALGEQYF
- TRBD1 TRBJ2-7 TRBV4-1 TGCGCCAGCAGCCAGGGAAGAGGGGGACAGGGGGATTCCGAGCAGTACTTC CASSQGRGGQGDSEQYF
- - TRBJ1-1 TRBV6-4 TGTGCCAGCAGTGTACAGCTGAACACTGAAGCTTTCTTT CASSVQLNTEAFF
- TRBD1 TRBJ1-2 TRBV10-2 TGCGCCAGCAGTGGGACAGGGGACTATGGCTACACCTTC CASSGTGDYGYTF
- TRBD1 TRBJ2-1 TRBV5-5 TGTGCCAGCAGCGCGGGTGGGACAGGGATATACAATGAGCAGTTCTTC CASSAGGTGIYNEQFF
- - TRBJ2-7 TRBV11-3 TGTGCCAGCAGCTTAGGTACTTCTTACGAGCAGTACTTC CASSLGTSYEQYF
once TRBD2 TRBJ2-4 TRBV3-1/TRBV3-2 TGTGCCAGCAGCCCGACCATCGGACTAGCGGGCGTCGCCAAAAACATTCAGTACTTC CASSPTIGLAGVAKNIQYF
- - TRBJ2-2 TRBV12-5 TGTGCTAGTGGTTTGGCGTATGGAACTAGCAACACCGGGGAGCTGTTTTTT CASGLAYGTSNTGELFF
few - TRBJ2-7 TRBV3-1/TRBV3-2 - CASSLKQVASGSF
- TRBD1 TRBJ2-5 TRBV7-9 TGTGCCAGCAGTCACCAGGGACAGCTAGAGACCCAGTACTTC CASSHQGQLETQYF
- TRBD2 TRBJ2-7 TRBV2 TGTGCCTTTCAGCGGGAGGGCTACGAGCAGTACTTC CAFQREGYEQYF
once - TRBJ1-4 TRBV5-1 TGCGCCAGCACCCCCGGGGGGCAGACTAATGAAAAACTGTTTTTT CASTPGGQTNEKLFF
once - TRBJ2-7 TRBV5-6 TGTGCCAGCAGCGCGGGACCGGAAATGAGAGAGCAGTACTTC CASSAGPEMREQYF
few TRBD1 TRBJ2-3 TRBV7-3 TGTGCCAGCAGCTATAAACAGGGGTCTAGGGATACGCAGTATTTT CASSYKQGSRDTQYF
- - TRBJ2-7 TRBV2 TGTGCCAGCAGAAGGGGGGGCACGTCTTCCTACGAGCAGTACTTC CASRRGGTSSYEQYF
few - TRBJ2-7 TRBV6-1 TGTGCCAGCAGTGAAGGGCTGTTGGGGGCAACTTACGAGCAGTACTTC CASSEGLLGATYEQYF
- - TRBJ1-1 TRBV29-1 TGCAGCGTTGTGCTGAACTCCGGGAGTGAAGCTTTCTTT CSVVLNSGSEAFF
- TRBD2 TRBJ2-1 TRBV6-2/TRBV6-3 TGTGCCAGCAGTTACCCAGGGACTAGCGGCTACAATGAGCAGTTCTTC CASSYPGTSGYNEQFF
- - TRBJ1-4 TRBV28 TGTGCCAGCAGTTTACGGGGGACGACTAATGAAAAACTGTTTTTT CASSLRGTTNEKLFF
- TRBD2 TRBJ2-1 TRBV19 TGTGCCAGTCGAGAAGCGGGATTAAACAATGAGCAGTTCTTC CASREAGLNNEQFF
- - TRBJ2-7 TRBV14 TGTGCCAGCAGCCTGGGACTCTTAACCTACGAGCAGTACTTC CASSLGLLTYEQYF
- TRBD1 TRBJ1-2 TRBV2 TGTGCCAGCAGCGACAGGGCCCGGTATGGCTACACCTTC CASSDRARYGYTF